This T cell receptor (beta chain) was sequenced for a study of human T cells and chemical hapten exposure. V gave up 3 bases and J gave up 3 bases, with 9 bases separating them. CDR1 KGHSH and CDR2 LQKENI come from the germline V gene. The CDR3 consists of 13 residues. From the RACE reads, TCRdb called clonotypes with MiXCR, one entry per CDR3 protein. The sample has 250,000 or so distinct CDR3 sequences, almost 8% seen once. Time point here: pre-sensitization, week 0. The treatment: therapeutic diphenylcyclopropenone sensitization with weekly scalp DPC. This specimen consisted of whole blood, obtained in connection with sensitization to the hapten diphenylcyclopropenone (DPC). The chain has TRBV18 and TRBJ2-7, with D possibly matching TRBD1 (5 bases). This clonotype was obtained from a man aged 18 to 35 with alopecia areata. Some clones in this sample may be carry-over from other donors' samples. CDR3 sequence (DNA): TGTGCCAGCTCACCCCAGCAGGGCTACGAGCAGTACTTC. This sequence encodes CASSPQQGYEQYF.